The rows below give T cell receptor beta chains drawn from one sample of a study of blood T cell repertoires in COVID-19. The repertoire was sequenced with immunoSEQ multiplex PCR; TCRdb's copy has only in-frame clones and lacks some. The profile shows roughly 400,000 clones, more than 70% of them singletons. Source material: peripheral blood. The receptors derive from a woman aged 55-75 years with COVID-19, enrolled during active disease. Both conserved end residues are part of each CDR3. D genes are given only for firm matches.

V: TRBV29-1
J: TRBJ1-2
D: -
CDR3: CSVAVQVGGYTF
DNA: TGCAGCGTTGCCGTACAGGTGGGGGGCTACACCTTC

V: TRBV10-3
J: TRBJ1-4
D: -
CDR3: CAISETQQLNEKLFF
DNA: TGTGCCATCAGTGAGACCCAACAGCTTAATGAAAAACTGTTTTTT

V: TRBV18
J: TRBJ1-3
D: TRBD1
CDR3: CASSPGQGGGNTIYF
DNA: TGTGCCAGCTCACCAGGACAGGGAGGCGGAAACACCATATATTTT

V: TRBV11-2
J: TRBJ1-4
D: -
CDR3: CASSVRQSFNEKLFF
DNA: TGTGCCAGCAGCGTACGACAGAGTTTTAATGAAAAACTGTTTTTT

V: TRBV7-8
J: TRBJ2-1
D: TRBD2
CDR3: CASSLEVAGNEQFF
DNA: TGTGCCAGCAGCTTAGAGGTAGCGGGCAATGAGCAGTTCTTC

V: TRBV3-1/TRBV3-2
J: TRBJ2-3
D: -
CDR3: CASSPRVADTQYF
DNA: TGTGCCAGCAGCCCCCGCGTGGCAGATACGCAGTATTTT

V: TRBV3-1/TRBV3-2
J: TRBJ1-6
D: TRBD1
CDR3: CASSQDGQGINNSPLHF
DNA: TGTGCCAGCAGCCAAGATGGACAGGGGATAAACAATTCACCCCTCCACTTT

V: TRBV12-3/TRBV12-4
J: TRBJ1-1
D: -
CDR3: CASSLGQGREAFF
DNA: TGTGCCAGCAGTTTAGGGCAGGGTCGTGAAGCTTTCTTT

V: TRBV5-1
J: TRBJ2-5
D: -
CDR3: CASSFGHREETQYF
DNA: TGCGCCAGCAGCTTTGGACACAGGGAAGAGACCCAGTACTTC

V: TRBV7-9
J: TRBJ2-7
D: TRBD2
CDR3: CASSLAGGDADEQYF
DNA: TGTGCCAGCAGCTTAGCGGGGGGGGACGCCGACGAGCAGTACTTC

V: TRBV7-6
J: TRBJ2-5
D: -
CDR3: CASSLTQGTQETQYF
DNA: TGTGCCAGCAGCTTAACCCAGGGCACCCAAGAGACCCAGTACTTC

V: TRBV28
J: TRBJ1-2
D: TRBD1
CDR3: CASRTTGGGYTF
DNA: TGTGCCAGCAGGACGACAGGGGGTGGCTACACCTTC

V: TRBV7-6
J: TRBJ1-1
D: -
CDR3: CASSWARGTEAFF
DNA: TGTGCCAGCAGCTGGGCGAGGGGGACTGAAGCTTTCTTT

V: TRBV28
J: TRBJ2-7
D: -
CDR3: CASSLRGEGSYEQYF
DNA: TGTGCCAGCAGTTTAAGGGGTGAAGGGTCCTACGAGCAGTACTTC

V: TRBV19
J: TRBJ1-5
D: TRBD1
CDR3: CASRQPGQGNQPQHF
DNA: TGTGCCAGTAGACAACCGGGACAGGGCAATCAGCCCCAGCATTTT

V: TRBV28
J: TRBJ1-2
D: -
CDR3: CASMVVAFPGVAGGYTF
DNA: TGTGCCAGCATGGTTGTAGCCTTTCCGGGGGTGGCAGGTGGCTACACCTTC

V: TRBV14
J: TRBJ2-2
D: -
CDR3: CASSHITGRRTGELFF
DNA: TGTGCCAGCAGCCATATAACAGGGCGGCGAACCGGGGAGCTGTTTTTT

V: TRBV30
J: TRBJ1-1
D: TRBD1
CDR3: CAWIKIRDRGEEAFF
DNA: TGTGCCTGGATTAAAATCCGGGACAGGGGAGAAGAAGCTTTCTTT

V: TRBV4-1
J: TRBJ2-1
D: -
CDR3: CASSPEGVLKSSYNEQFF
DNA: TGCGCCAGCAGCCCCGAAGGGGTTCTTAAGAGCTCCTACAATGAGCAGTTCTTC

V: TRBV5-1
J: TRBJ2-5
D: TRBD1
CDR3: CASSLGDRQETQYF
DNA: TGCGCCAGCAGCTTGGGGGACAGGCAAGAGACCCAGTACTTC

V: TRBV29-1
J: TRBJ1-2
D: TRBD1
CDR3: CSAATGWDYGYTF
DNA: TGCAGCGCGGCGACAGGGTGGGACTATGGCTACACCTTC

V: TRBV11-2
J: TRBJ2-1
D: TRBD2
CDR3: CASSYSGAYNEQFF
DNA: TGTGCCAGCAGCTATAGCGGGGCGTACAATGAGCAGTTCTTC

V: TRBV7-2
J: TRBJ2-1
D: -
CDR3: CASSLVRGNYNEQFF
DNA: TGTGCCAGCAGCTTAGTACGGGGGAACTACAATGAGCAGTTCTTC